This paragraph reports one T cell receptor (beta chain). The antigen is not known. The sample is drawn from a study of T cells in Graves' hyperthyroidism and ophthalmopathy. Points from the study as a whole: Blood also contained most expanded thyroid clonotypes above 0.001. A median approximately 6.8 months before onset, the model predicted ophthalmopathy.

The CDR3 runs to 13 residues. V lost 3 bases to trimming and J lost 8 bases, with 11 bases between them. Among ophthalmopathy patients, the Clinical Activity Score reached at least 3, the NOSPECS grade reached at least 4, and duration remained under 3 months. TCR beta CDR3 region amplification was performed from RNA transcripts. The HTBI primer set served for first-round RT-PCR of the TCR CDR3. TCRdb used MiXCR to reprocess the multiplex PCR reads, holding one entry per CDR3 protein. The sample consists of some 650,000 distinct CDR3 sequences, more than 15% of them appearing once. The rearrangement joins TRBV12-3 or TRBV12-4 to TRBJ1-5; tentatively, D is TRBD1 (6 bases). Sequenced material: blood. This TCR was sampled from a woman aged 40 to 50 with Graves' ophthalmopathy. This chain's CDR3 is CASSFGGPEPQHF. The CDR3 DNA reads TGTGCCAGCAGTTTTGGGGGGCCGGAGCCCCAGCATTTT.